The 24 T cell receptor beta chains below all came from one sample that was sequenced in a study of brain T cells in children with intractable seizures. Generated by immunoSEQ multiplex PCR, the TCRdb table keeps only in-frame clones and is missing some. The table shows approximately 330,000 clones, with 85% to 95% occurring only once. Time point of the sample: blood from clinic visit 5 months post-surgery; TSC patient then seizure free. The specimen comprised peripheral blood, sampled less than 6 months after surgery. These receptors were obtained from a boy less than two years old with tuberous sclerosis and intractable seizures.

The CDR3 here is CASSFLPGASGSYEQYF. The CDR3 DNA reads TGTGCCAGCAGCTTCCTACCAGGCGCTAGCGGGAGCTACGAGCAGTACTTC. The chain couples TRBV7-9 to TRBJ2-7; TRBD2 matches 10 bases. V lost 3 bases and J lost 3; bases outside the gene matches: 11. This CDR3 region has 17 residues. The germline V gene encodes CDR1 SEHNR and CDR2 FQNEAQ (reference sequence).

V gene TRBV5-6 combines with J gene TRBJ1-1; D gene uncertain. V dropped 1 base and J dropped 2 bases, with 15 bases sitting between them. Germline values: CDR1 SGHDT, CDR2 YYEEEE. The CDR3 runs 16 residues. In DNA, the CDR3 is TGTGCCAGCAGCTTGTTAGAACCTCGGCCCAACACTGAAGCTTTCTTT. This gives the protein CASSLLEPRPNTEAFF.

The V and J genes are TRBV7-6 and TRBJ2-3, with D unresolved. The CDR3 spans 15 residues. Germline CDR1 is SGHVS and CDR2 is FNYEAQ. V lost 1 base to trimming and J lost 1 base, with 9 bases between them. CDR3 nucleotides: TGTGCCAGCAGCTTAGGTGGGGTCCGCACAGATACGCAGTATTTT. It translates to CASSLGGVRTDTQYF. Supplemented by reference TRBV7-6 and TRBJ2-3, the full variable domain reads GAGVSQSPRYKVTKRGQDVALRCDPISGHVSLYWYRQALGQGPEFLTYFNYEAQQDKSGLPNDRFSAERPEGSISTLTIQRTEQRDSAMYRCASSLGGVRTDTQYFGPGTRLTVL.

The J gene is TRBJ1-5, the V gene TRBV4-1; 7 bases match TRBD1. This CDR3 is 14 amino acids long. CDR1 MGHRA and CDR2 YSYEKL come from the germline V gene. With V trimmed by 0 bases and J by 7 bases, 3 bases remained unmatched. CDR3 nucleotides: TGCGCCAGCAGCCAAGAATGGACAGGCCAGCCCCAGCATTTT. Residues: CASSQEWTGQPQHF.

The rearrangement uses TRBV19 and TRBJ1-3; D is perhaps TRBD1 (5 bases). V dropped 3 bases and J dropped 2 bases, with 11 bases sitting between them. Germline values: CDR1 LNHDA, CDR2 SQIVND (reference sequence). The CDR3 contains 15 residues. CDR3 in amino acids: CASSIGPGPGNTIYF. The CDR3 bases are TGTGCCAGTAGTATCGGCCCGGGACCTGGAAACACCATATATTTT.

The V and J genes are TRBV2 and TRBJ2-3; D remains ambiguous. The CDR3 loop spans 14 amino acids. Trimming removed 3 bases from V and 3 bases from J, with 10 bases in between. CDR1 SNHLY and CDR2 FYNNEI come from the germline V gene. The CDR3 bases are TGTGCCAGCAGTGAGGGTATCGGTACAGATACGCAGTATTTT. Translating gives CASSEGIGTDTQYF.

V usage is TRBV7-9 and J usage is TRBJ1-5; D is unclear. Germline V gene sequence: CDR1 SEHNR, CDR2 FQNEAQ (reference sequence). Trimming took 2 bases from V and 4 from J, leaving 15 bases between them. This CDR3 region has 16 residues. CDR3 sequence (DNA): TGTGCCAGCAGCTTAACGGGGTCGACGGGGAATCAGCCCCAGCATTTT. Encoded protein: CASSLTGSTGNQPQHF. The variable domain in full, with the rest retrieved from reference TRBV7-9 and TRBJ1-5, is DTGVSQNPRHKITKRGQNVTFRCDPISEHNRLYWYRQTLGQGPEFLTYFQNEAQLEKSRLLSDRFSAERPKGSFSTLEIQRTEQGDSAMYLCASSLTGSTGNQPQHFGDGTRLSIL.

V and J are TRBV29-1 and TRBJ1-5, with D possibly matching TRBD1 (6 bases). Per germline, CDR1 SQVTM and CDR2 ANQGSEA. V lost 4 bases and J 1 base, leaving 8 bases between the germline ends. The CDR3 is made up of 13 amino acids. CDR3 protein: CSVAGASNQPQHF. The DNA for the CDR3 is TGCAGCGTTGCAGGGGCCAGCAATCAGCCCCAGCATTTT.

The CDR3 spells CASRIQANTEAFF. The CDR3 nucleotides read TGTGCCAGCAGAATACAGGCGAACACTGAAGCTTTCTTT. V usage is TRBV6-5 and J usage is TRBJ1-1, with D perhaps matching TRBD1 (5 bases). The germline V and J ends were trimmed by 6 bases and 1 base, with 9 bases remaining between them. The CDR3 runs 13 residues. CDR1 and CDR2 from the germline V gene are MNHEY and SVGAGI.

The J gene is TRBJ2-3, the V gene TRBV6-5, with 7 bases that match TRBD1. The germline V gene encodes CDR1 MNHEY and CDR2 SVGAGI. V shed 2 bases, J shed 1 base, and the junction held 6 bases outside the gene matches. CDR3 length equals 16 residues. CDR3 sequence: CASSYAGTVGTDTQYF. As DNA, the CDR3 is TGTGCCAGCAGTTACGCCGGGACAGTGGGCACAGATACGCAGTATTTT.

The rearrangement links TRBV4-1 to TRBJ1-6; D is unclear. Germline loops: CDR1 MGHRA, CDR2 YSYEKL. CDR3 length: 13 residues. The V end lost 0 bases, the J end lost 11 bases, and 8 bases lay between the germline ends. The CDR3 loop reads CASSQDGVPPLHF. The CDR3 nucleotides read TGCGCCAGCAGCCAAGATGGCGTTCCACCCCTCCACTTT.

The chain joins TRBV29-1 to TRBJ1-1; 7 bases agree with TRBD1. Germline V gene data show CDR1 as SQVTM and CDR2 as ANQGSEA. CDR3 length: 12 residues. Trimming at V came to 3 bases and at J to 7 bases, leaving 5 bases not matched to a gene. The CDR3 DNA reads TGCAGCGTTGACGTCGGGACAGATGAAGCTTTCTTT. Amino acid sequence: CSVDVGTDEAFF. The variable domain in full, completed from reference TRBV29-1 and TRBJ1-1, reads SAVISQKPSRDICQRGTSLTIQCQVDSQVTMMFWYRQQPGQSLTLIATANQGSEATYESGFVIDKFPISRPNLTFSTLTVSNMSPEDSSIYLCSVDVGTDEAFFGQGTRLTVV.

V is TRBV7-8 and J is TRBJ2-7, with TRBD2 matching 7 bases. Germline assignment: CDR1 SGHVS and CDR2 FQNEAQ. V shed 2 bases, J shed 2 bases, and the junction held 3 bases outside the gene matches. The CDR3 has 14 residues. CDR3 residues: CASSLRLAPYEQYF. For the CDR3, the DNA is TGTGCCAGCAGCTTAAGACTAGCTCCCTACGAGCAGTACTTC.

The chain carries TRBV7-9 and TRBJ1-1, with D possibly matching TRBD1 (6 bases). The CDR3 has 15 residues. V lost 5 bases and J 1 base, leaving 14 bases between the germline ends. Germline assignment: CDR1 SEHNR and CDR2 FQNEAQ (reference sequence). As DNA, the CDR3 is TGTGCCAGCAGCGGGCAGGGGACCCCGAACACTGAAGCTTTCTTT. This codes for CASSGQGTPNTEAFF. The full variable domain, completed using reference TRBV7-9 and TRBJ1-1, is DTGVSQNPRHKITKRGQNVTFRCDPISEHNRLYWYRQTLGQGPEFLTYFQNEAQLEKSRLLSDRFSAERPKGSFSTLEIQRTEQGDSAMYLCASSGQGTPNTEAFFGQGTRLTVV.

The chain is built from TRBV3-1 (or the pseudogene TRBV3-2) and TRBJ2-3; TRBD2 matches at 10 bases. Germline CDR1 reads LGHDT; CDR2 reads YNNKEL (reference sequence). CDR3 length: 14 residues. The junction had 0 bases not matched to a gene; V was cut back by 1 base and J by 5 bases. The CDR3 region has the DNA TGTGCCAGCAGCCAAGGACTAGCGGGAGATACGCAGTATTTT. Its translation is CASSQGLAGDTQYF.

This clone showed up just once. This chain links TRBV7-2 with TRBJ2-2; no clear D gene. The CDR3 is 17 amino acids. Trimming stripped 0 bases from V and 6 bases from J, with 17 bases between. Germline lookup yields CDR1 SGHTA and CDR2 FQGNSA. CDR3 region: CASSLAAATHYPGELFF. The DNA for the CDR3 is TGTGCCAGCAGCTTAGCTGCTGCCACCCACTATCCCGGGGAGCTGTTTTTT.

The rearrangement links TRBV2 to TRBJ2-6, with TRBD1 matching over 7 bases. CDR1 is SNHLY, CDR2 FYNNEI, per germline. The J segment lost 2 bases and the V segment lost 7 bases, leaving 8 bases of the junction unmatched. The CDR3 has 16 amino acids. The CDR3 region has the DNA TGTGCCAGCACGGGGTTAAGGGGGCCTGGGGCCAACGTCCTGACTTTC. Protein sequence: CASTGLRGPGANVLTF. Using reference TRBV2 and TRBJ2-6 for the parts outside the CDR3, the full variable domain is EPEVTQTPSHQVTQMGQEVILRCVPISNHLYFYWYRQILGQKVEFLVSFYNNEISEKSEIFDDQFSVERPDGSNFTLKIRSTKLEDSAMYFCASTGLRGPGANVLTFGAGSRLTVL.

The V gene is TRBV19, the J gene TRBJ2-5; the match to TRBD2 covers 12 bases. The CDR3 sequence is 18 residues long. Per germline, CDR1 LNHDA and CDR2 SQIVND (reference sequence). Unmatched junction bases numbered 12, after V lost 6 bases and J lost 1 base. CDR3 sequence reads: CASSHRTSGTGGQETQYF. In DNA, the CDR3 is TGTGCCAGTAGCCACAGGACTAGCGGGACCGGGGGCCAAGAGACCCAGTACTTC.

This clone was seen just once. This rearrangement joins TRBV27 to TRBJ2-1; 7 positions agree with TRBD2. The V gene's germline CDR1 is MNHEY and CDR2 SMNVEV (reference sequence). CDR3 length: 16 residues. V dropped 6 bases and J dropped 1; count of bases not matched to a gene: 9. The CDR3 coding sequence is TGTGCCAGCAGCGGGACGGCGGGGGTATCCTACAATGAGCAGTTCTTC. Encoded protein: CASSGTAGVSYNEQFF.

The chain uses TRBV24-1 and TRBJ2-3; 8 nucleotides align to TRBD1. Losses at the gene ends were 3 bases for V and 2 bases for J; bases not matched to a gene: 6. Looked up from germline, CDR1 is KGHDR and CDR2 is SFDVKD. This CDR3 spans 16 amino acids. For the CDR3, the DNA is TGTGCCACCAGTGATACCGGGACAGGCAACACAGATACGCAGTATTTT. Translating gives CATSDTGTGNTDTQYF.

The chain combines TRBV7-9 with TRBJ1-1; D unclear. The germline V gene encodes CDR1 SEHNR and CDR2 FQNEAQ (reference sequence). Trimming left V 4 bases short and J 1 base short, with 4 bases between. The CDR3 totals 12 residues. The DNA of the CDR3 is TGTGCCAGCAGCTGGAAGAACACTGAAGCTTTCTTT. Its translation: CASSWKNTEAFF.

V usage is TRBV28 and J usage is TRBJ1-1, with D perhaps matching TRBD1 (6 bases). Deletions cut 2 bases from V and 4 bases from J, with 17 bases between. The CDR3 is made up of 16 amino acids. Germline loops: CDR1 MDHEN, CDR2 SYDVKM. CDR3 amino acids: CASSLAGAIPGTEAFF. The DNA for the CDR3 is TGTGCCAGCAGTTTAGCAGGGGCTATCCCGGGCACTGAAGCTTTCTTT.

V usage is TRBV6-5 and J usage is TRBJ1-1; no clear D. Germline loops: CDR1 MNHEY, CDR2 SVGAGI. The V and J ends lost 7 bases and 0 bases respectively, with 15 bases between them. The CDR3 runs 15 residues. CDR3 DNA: TGTGCCAGCAATTTACGGGAGGGCATGAACACTGAAGCTTTCTTT. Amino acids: CASNLREGMNTEAFF.

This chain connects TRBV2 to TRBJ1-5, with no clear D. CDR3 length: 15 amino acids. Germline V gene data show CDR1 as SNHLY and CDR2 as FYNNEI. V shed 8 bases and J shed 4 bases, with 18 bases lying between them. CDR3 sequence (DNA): TGTGCCAGCGAGCTAGATATCAGGCCAAATCAGCCCCAGCATTTT. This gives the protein CASELDIRPNQPQHF. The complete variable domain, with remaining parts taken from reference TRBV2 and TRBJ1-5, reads EPEVTQTPSHQVTQMGQEVILRCVPISNHLYFYWYRQILGQKVEFLVSFYNNEISEKSEIFDDQFSVERPDGSNFTLKIRSTKLEDSAMYFCASELDIRPNQPQHFGDGTRLSIL.